This entry features one T cell receptor beta chain sequence. Its antigen is still unknown. There are no base qualities to consult, and no much larger clone falls within one base. The data stem from a study of blood T cell repertoires in COVID-19 (TCRdb year 2020). At the level of the whole study: The collaborator samples originated in the United States, Italy and Spain and spanned the acute and convalescent phases of COVID-19. The prospective study material was composed of cDNA or gDNA derived from T cells, B-cell-depleted T cells, or PBMCs. The dataset comprised deeply sampled blood TCRbeta repertoires from subjects exposed to, actively infected with, or recovered from COVID-19. The repertoires were made available in a free public database intended to serve as a resource for research on the immune response to SARS-CoV-2. The samples were drawn from two sources: the first 160 participants of the ongoing ImmuneRACE study, and 1,000 to 1,500 subjects contributed by 6 global collaborators. A de-identified subject ID, COVID-19 status, age in years and sex were almost always included in the sample metadata. Where HLA class I and class II types were available, the types were taken from metadata supplied by the sample provider, not from assay-based typing.

Points the paper makes about the study in general: How much clinical and demographic metadata was included differed by source and by participant, and the metadata was provided uncurated.

Spanning cysteine to phenylalanine, the CDR3 consists of 15 amino acids. The only DNA kept is the CDR3, 45 bases in frame from the first base. Based on the germline V gene, the CDR1 and CDR2 sequences are SGHTA and FQGNSA. V loses 0 bases of germline sequence and J loses 2 bases, and the interval between the two ends is 10 bases. Participants in the prospective study were aged roughly 18 to 95 years, lived in under 30 United States geographic areas, and enrolled through a virtual design. Cohort assignment in the prospective study relied on participant-reported clinical history from a screening survey and a study questionnaire. Recovered participants in ImmuneRACE Cohort 3 were defined by two consecutive negative NP/OP PCR tests, clearance by a healthcare professional, or resolution of symptoms. In the prospective study, whole blood, serum and a nasopharyngeal or oropharyngeal swab were collected from each participant by mobile phlebotomists. Additional blood draws and questionnaires over an approximately 2-month period could optionally be provided by prospective study participants. Blood samples from the prospective study were shipped frozen or at room temperature prior to DNA extraction.

The immunoSEQ Assay, a bias-controlled multiplex PCR, was used to amplify TCRbeta CDR3 regions from genomic DNA. Per the original workflow: Nucleated cell counts per sample were estimated from amplification of reference gene primers within the assay. To quantify the absolute abundance of each unique TCRbeta CDR3 rearrangement, sequence reads were collapsed and filtered. For each sample, productive Simpson clonality was calculated as the square root of Simpson's diversity index over productive rearrangements. TCRdb mirrors the immuneACCESS table, restricted to in-frame sequences. Some clones are absent from its copies; in checked studies, under half trace to an unresolved V gene, and the reason for the others is unknown. That table is the source of V, J and clone size, and D and trimming were worked out from the DNA. This sample comprises 150,000 to 190,000 clones, around 84% of them detected only once. Together, the top ten hold more than 5.5% of the sample.

This sequence originates from a man in his fifties who had recovered from COVID-19. The rearranged chain carries TRBV7-2 and TRBJ2-5; D gene: possibly TRBD2, on 6 matching bases. Sequenced sample: PBMCs or T cells enriched from blood (not recorded which). This receptor carries the CDR3 CASSLAGGRQETQYF. The nucleotide sequence is TGTGCCAGCAGCTTAGCGGGGGGACGACAAGAGACCCAGTACTTC.